These T cell receptor beta chains were read from a single sample in a study of human T cells and chemical hapten exposure. A single record per CDR3 protein comes from TCRdb applying MiXCR to the RACE reads. Among tens of thousands of distinct CDR3 sequences listed, roughly a tenth were seen once. Sequencing was performed on whole blood, taken in connection with sensitization to the hapten diphenylcyclopropenone (DPC). The receptors were gathered from a woman aged 35 to 49 with alopecia areata. Some clones in this sample may be carry-over from other donors' samples. CDR3s include the opening cysteine and the closing phenylalanine or tryptophan. The D gene is left open where the match is weak. Clone sizes are given selectively: once, few, many, or a class where the clone is expanded.

d_call | j_call | v_call | clone_size | cdr3_nt | cdr3_aa
TRBD1 | TRBJ1-1 | TRBV27 | many | TGTGCCAGCAGTTTTTCCCTCGGACAGGGGAGTTCTGAAGCTTTCTTT | CASSFSLGQGSSEAFF
- | TRBJ1-2 | TRBV6-5 | many | TGTGCCAGCAGTATCAGCAGGTCCTATGGCTACACCTTC | CASSISRSYGYTF
- | TRBJ2-3 | TRBV5-1 | - | TGCGCCAGCAGCTTCGGAGGGCAGGGGGCAGATACGCAGTATTTT | CASSFGGQGADTQYF
TRBD2 | TRBJ2-3 | TRBV29-1 | many | TGCAGCGCCGAGGCTAGCGGGGGGGCAGGCACGCAGTATTTT | CSAEASGGAGTQYF
- | TRBJ1-6 | TRBV10-3 | - | TGTGCCATCAGTGATTGGACCCCCGGGGCGTGGGATTCACCCCTCCACTTT | CAISDWTPGAWDSPLHF
- | TRBJ2-5 | TRBV29-1 | few | TGCAGCGTTGGAGATTCGGGACGAATGCGGGAGACCCAGTACTTC | CSVGDSGRMRETQYF
TRBD2 | TRBJ2-4 | TRBV20-1 | many | TGCAGTGCCCGACTAGCGGGGGTGGCCAAAAACATTCAGTACTTC | CSARLAGVAKNIQYF
- | TRBJ1-4 | TRBV30 | many | TGTGCCTGGAGTCCCACAGCCCGGGGGAATGAAAAACTGTTTTTT | CAWSPTARGNEKLFF
TRBD1 | TRBJ2-2 | TRBV7-9 | many | TGTGCCAGCAGCGTCGACAGGGTTGGCGGGGAGCTGTTTTTT | CASSVDRVGGELFF
- | TRBJ1-1 | TRBV18 | many | TGTGCCAGCTCACCTGAGGGAGGGGTGAACACTGAAGCTTTCTTT | CASSPEGGVNTEAFF
TRBD1 | TRBJ1-1 | TRBV19 | - | TGTGCCAGTACCGACAGGGTGATCACTGAAGCTTTCTTT | CASTDRVITEAFF
- | TRBJ2-5 | TRBV3-1 | - | TGTGCCAACAGCCTAGGACAGATCCAGAAGGAGACCCAGTACTTC | CANSLGQIQKETQYF
TRBD2 | TRBJ2-4 | TRBV3-1 | many | TGTGCCAGCAAGAGTAGCGGGAACATTCAGTACTTC | CASKSSGNIQYF
- | TRBJ1-5 | TRBV5-1 | - | TGCGCCAGCAGCTTTGACGGGGACGGCAATCAGCCCCAGCATTTT | CASSFDGDGNQPQHF
- | TRBJ1-4 | TRBV20-1 | few | TGCAGTGCCGCCACCGGGGCAACTAATGAAAAACTGTTTTTT | CSAATGATNEKLFF
TRBD1 | TRBJ1-5 | TRBV7-2 | many | TGTGCCAGCAGCTTAAACAGGGGCCGGAATCAGCCCCAGCATTTT | CASSLNRGRNQPQHF
- | TRBJ1-3 | TRBV5-1 | - | TGCGCCAGCAGCTCGGCCGGGACGACACAAGGAAACACCATATATTTT | CASSSAGTTQGNTIYF
TRBD2 | TRBJ2-2 | TRBV7-2 | many | TGTGCCAGCAGCTCACAATCGCCTTTAGCGGGGACCGGGGAGCTGTTTTTT | CASSSQSPLAGTGELFF
- | TRBJ1-5 | TRBV20-1 | - | TGCAGCGGGGGGGACATTTCGCATCAGCCCCAGCATTTT | CSGGDISHQPQHF
- | TRBJ1-3 | TRBV18 | - | TGTGCCAGCTCACCAGCTGCAGGGTACTCTGGAAACACCATATATTTT | CASSPAAGYSGNTIYF
TRBD2 | TRBJ2-5 | TRBV29-1 | many | TGCAGCGTCGTGGAGCGGGAGGGCGAGACCCAGTACTTC | CSVVEREGETQYF
- | TRBJ1-1 | TRBV6-5 | few | TGTGCCAGCAGCTTAAAAAGGGACATCCGTCAAGCTTTCTTT | CASSLKRDIRQAFF
- | TRBJ2-6 | TRBV30 | - | TGTGCCTGGAGTAGCCGGGACACCTTTTTTAGGGGGGCCAACGTCCTGACTTTC | CAWSSRDTFFRGANVLTF
- | TRBJ2-1 | TRBV29-1 | many | TGCAGCGGGGGTAACCAGGGTGAGCAGTTCTTC | CSGGNQGEQFF
- | TRBJ2-6 | TRBV18 | many | TGTGCCAGCTCACCAGGGCCTCGAGCCTCTGGGGCCAACGTCCTGACTTTC | CASSPGPRASGANVLTF
- | TRBJ2-4 | TRBV24-1 | many | TGTGCCACCGGCTGGAGGGGACAGCTAGCCAAAAACATTCAGTACTTC | CATGWRGQLAKNIQYF
- | TRBJ2-7 | TRBV5-8 | many | TGTGCCAGCAGCCGTCGACGAACCTCCTACGAGCAGTACTTC | CASSRRRTSYEQYF
- | TRBJ1-5 | TRBV7-3 | medium-sized | TGTGCCAGCAGCTTGGGCGCGAATCAGCCCCAGCATTTT | CASSLGANQPQHF
- | TRBJ1-5 | TRBV5-1 | few | TGCGCCAGCAGCTTGGAAGGGGCTCAGCCCCAGCATTTT | CASSLEGAQPQHF
TRBD2 | TRBJ2-1 | TRBV19 | few | TGTGCCAGTATGGCGGGGGGGGCCAATGTCTATGAGCAGTTCTTC | CASMAGGANVYEQFF
- | TRBJ2-7 | TRBV30 | - | TGTGCCTGGAGTCGACAGTCCTACGAGCAGTACTTC | CAWSRQSYEQYF
TRBD1 | TRBJ2-3 | TRBV28 | many | TGTGCCAGCAGTCTCCTTCAGGGGGCGGATACGCAGTATTTT | CASSLLQGADTQYF